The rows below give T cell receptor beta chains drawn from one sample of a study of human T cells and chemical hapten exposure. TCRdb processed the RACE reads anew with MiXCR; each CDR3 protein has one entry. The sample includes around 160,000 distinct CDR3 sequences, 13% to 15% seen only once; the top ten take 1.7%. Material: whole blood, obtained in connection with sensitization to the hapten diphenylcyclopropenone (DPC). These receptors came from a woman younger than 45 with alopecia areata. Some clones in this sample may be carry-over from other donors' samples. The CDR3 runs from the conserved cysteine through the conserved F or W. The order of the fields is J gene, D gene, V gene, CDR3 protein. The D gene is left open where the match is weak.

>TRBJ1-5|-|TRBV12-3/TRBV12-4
CASTIRGHQPQHF
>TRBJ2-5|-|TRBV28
CASTRLAQETQYF
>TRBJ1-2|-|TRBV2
CASSYGSSQGYTF
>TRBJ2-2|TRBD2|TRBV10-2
CASRLGLATGELFF
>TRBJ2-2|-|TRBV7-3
CASSLQDTGELFF
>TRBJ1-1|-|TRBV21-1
CASSNPGSNTEAFF
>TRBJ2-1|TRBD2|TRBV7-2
CASSLGRAGGYNEQFF
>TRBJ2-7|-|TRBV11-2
CASSLGKSEQYF
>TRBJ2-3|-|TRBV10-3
CATSGSFGQSDTQYF
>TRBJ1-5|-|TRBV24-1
CATSPSLPGQPQHF
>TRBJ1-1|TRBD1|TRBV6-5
CVSSAQGDTEAFF
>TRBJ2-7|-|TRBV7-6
CASSLGDSYEQYF
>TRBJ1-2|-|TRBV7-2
CASSRGRPGNYGYTF
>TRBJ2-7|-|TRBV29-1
CSVEDTRGGSYEQYF
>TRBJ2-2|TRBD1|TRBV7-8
CASRKGGTWNTGELFF
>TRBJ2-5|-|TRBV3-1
CASSQDLAAKFRVRLNQETQYF
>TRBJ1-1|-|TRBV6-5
CASSFSGHTEAFF
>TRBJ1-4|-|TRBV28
CASGPILFF
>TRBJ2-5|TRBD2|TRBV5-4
CASSSEGAGGRETQYF
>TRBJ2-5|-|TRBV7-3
CASSLTPKETQYF
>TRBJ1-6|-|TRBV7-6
CASSLAGLDSPLHF
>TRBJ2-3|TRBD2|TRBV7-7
CASSASGSTDTQYF
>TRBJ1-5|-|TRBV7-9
CASSFQGSGNQPQHF
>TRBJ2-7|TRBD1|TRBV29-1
CSVGTGGAYEQYF
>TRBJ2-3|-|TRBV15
CATQGRSTDTQYF
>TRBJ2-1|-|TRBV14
CASSPGSHNEQFF
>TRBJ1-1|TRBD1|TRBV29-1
CSGSGQPNTEAFF
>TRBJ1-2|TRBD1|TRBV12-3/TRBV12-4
CASSFSGTGYGYGYTF
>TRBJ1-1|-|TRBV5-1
CASGRFLNTEAFF
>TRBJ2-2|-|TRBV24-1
CATSTRLGTGELFF
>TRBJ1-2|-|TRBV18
CASSPWEDMAYGYTF
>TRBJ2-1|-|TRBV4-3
CASSQEGAGANSYNEQFF
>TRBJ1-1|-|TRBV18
CASSPQGHMNTEAFF
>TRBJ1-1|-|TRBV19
CATQGSEAFF
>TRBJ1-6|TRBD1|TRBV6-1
CASSEIYRGSSYNSPLHF
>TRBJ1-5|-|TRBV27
CASGLDVDQPQHF
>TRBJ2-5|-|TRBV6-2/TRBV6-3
CASTKGTHSETQYF
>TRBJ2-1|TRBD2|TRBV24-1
CATGTSPRFF
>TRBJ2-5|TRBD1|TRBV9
CASSSRDRGKQETQYF
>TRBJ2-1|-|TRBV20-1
CSARGLANEQFF
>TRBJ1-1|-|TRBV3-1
CASSQAWREPMNTEAFF
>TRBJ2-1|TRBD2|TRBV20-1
CSAAPASGGVNEQFF
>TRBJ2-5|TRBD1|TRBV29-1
CSVDQGAPETQYF
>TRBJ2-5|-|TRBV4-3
CASSQDSLDSSETQYF
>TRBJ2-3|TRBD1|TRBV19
CATSGQGTDTQYF
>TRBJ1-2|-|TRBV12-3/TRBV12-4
CASSLEERGYTF
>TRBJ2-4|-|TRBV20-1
CSASYENIQYF
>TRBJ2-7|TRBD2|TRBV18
CASSYGRGDEQYF
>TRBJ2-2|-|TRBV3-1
CASSQRKSFVETGELFF
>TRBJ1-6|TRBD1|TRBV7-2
CASSPNTGGNSPLHF
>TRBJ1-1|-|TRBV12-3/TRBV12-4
CASRGTGSTNTEAFF
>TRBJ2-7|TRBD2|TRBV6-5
CASSQRQQGLAGGRYEQYF
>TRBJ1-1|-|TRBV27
CARPNTEAFF
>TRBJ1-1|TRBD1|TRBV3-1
CASSHRTGGTEAFF
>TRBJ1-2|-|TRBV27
CASSSIGSHGYTF
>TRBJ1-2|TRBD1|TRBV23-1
CASSQLFPSTGGFYGYTF
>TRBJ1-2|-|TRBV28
CASSTGYGYTF
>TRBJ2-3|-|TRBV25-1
CASSEDNTDTQYF
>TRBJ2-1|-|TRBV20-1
CSARVLRGVYNEQFF